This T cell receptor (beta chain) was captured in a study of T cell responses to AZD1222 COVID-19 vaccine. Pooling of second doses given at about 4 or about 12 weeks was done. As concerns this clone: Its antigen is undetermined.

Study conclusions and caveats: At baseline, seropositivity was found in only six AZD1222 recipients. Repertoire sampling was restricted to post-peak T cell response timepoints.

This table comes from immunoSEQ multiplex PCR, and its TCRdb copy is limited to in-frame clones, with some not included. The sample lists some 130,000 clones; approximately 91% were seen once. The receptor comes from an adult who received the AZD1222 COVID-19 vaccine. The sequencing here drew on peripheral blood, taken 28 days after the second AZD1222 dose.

The chain's CDR3 is CASSDERGNEQFF. The CDR3 DNA reads as TGTGCCAGCAGTGATGAGCGGGGGAATGAGCAGTTCTTC. The J gene is TRBJ2-1, the V gene TRBV6-4; 8 nucleotides align to TRBD2. Germline V gene lookup returns CDR1 MRHNA and CDR2 SNTAGT. V shed 3 bases, J shed 7 bases, and the junction held 2 bases outside the gene matches. The CDR3 covers 13 residues.